This TCR beta chain was sequenced for a study of T cells after yellow fever vaccination. TCRdb passed the 5' RACE reads through MiXCR, listing each CDR3 protein once. Among around 350,000 distinct CDR3 sequences, 9.5% to 13% were seen once, and the ten largest hold roughly 18%. After removal of 5 bases from V and 5 bases from J, the junction contained 13 bases not matched to a gene. The CDR3 covers 16 residues. Germline loops: CDR1 SGHTA, CDR2 FQGNSA. Here the sequenced sample was PBMCs, taken on the day of the first yellow fever vaccination. This TCR derives from a man younger than 30 who received the YFV17D yellow fever vaccine. The chain is built from TRBV7-2 and TRBJ2-3; 7 bases match TRBD1. For the CDR3, the DNA is TGTGCCAGCAGCGCGTGGGGGACAGTTTGGGGAGATACGCAGTATTTT. Encoded protein: CASSAWGTVWGDTQYF.